This TCR beta chain stems from a study of blood T cell repertoires in COVID-19 (dated by TCRdb to the early 2020s). General notes on the study: Collaborator samples came from the United States, Italy and Spain and covered acute and convalescent phases of COVID-19. The samples were drawn from the first 160 participants of the ongoing ImmuneRACE study and from roughly 1,300 subjects provided by 6 global collaborators. Where available, HLA class I and class II types were taken from metadata supplied by the sample provider and were not determined by assay-based typing. The repertoires were made available in a free public database intended to serve as a resource for research on the immune response to SARS-CoV-2. A de-identified subject ID, COVID-19 status, age in years and sex were almost always included in the sample metadata. The material from the prospective study consisted of cDNA or gDNA derived from T cells, B-cell-depleted T cells, or PBMCs. The dataset comprised deeply sampled blood TCRbeta repertoires from subjects exposed to, actively infected with, or recovered from COVID-19. What the work shows at the level of the full study, not this receptor alone: The amount of clinical and demographic metadata varied by source and participant and was provided uncurated.

A note on this clone: Its antigen has not been determined. No much larger clonotype is one base removed from it; base qualities were not supplied.

In Seattle, one collaborating source enrolled patients while the infection was active and tracked those patients longitudinally over the course of disease. The collaborating institutions used their own protocols to collect whole blood in K2EDTA tubes. For TCRbeta analysis, collaborators shipped samples in one of three forms: frozen whole blood, isolated PBMCs, or DNA extracted from either of those sample types. TCRbeta CDR3 regions were amplified from genomic DNA by means of the immunoSEQ Assay, a bias-controlled multiplex PCR. The original pipeline was this. The number of nucleated cells in each sample was estimated from the amplification of reference gene primers within the assay. To quantify the absolute abundance of each unique TCRbeta CDR3 rearrangement, sequence reads were collapsed and filtered. For each sample, productive Simpson clonality was calculated as the square root of Simpson's diversity index over productive rearrangements. Drawn from immuneACCESS, this table holds only the in-frame rearrangements with V and J called that TCRdb kept. Clones are partly lost; checked studies trace under half to an unresolved V gene and leave the rest unexplained. V, J and clone size reflect that table, while D and trimming were determined from the DNA. For this sample there are some 260,000 clones; over 75% appear just once. The leading ten clones occupy about a tenth of the sample.

The sequence came from a woman in her seventies with COVID-19, enrolled during active disease. Source material: peripheral blood.

The nucleotide sequence reads TGCGCCAGCAGCGTGAGACAGGGCTACACTGAAGCTTTCTTT. Its coded protein is CASSVRQGYTEAFF. This sequence uses TRBV5-1 and TRBJ1-1, and TRBD1 matches 7 of the central bases. V is cut back by 4 bases and J by 3 bases, with 6 bases in the junction unmatched. Spanning cysteine to phenylalanine, the CDR3 consists of 14 amino acids. Here the CDR3 DNA is all that survives: 42 bases in frame from base 1. The CDR1 and CDR2 encoded by the germline V gene are SGHRS and YFSETQ.